The rows below give T cell receptor beta chains drawn from one sample of a study of shared clonotypes between healthy human individuals. The method was immunoSEQ multiplex PCR; TCRdb's version includes in-frame clones alone and lacks a portion of them. Of under 550,000 clones listed, almost 97% are singletons. The sequencing sample was made of naive CD4+ T cells sorted from blood. The receptors stem from a woman in her 30s in good health. Each CDR3 is given with its conserved first and last residue. D genes are given only for firm matches. Some rows have no size entry. The others give once, few or many, or a class for an expanded clone.

V gene	clone size	J gene	D gene	CDR3 DNA	CDR3 protein
TRBV18	.	TRBJ2-5	.	TGTGCCAGCTCACCGGGGCCGGCACTTCGCCAAGAGACCCAGTACTTC	CASSPGPALRQETQYF
TRBV10-2	.	TRBJ1-3	.	TGCGCCAGCTTACACAGTTTTTACTCTGGAAACACCATATATTTT	CASLHSFYSGNTIYF
TRBV28	.	TRBJ2-4	.	TGTGCCAGCAGTTTAAGGCAGGGTGGGAACATTCAGTACTTC	CASSLRQGGNIQYF
TRBV7-8	.	TRBJ1-1	TRBD1	TGTGCCAGCAGCTCCGCCCGGGACAGCCCGAACACTGAAGCTTTCTTT	CASSSARDSPNTEAFF
TRBV19	once	TRBJ1-1	.	TGTGCCAGTAGTTCTCCTCAGGGGAGGAACACTGAAGCTTTCTTT	CASSSPQGRNTEAFF
TRBV30	.	TRBJ1-5	TRBD1	TGTGCCTGGAGTACTACAGGGGGCCAGCCCCAGCATTTT	CAWSTTGGQPQHF
TRBV28	.	TRBJ1-2	TRBD1	TGTGCCAGCAGTTTGCCGGGACAGGGGTATGGCTACACCTTC	CASSLPGQGYGYTF
TRBV28	.	TRBJ2-7	TRBD1	TGTGCCAGCAGTCCAACAGGGGCCCAGTCCTCCTACGAGCAGTACTTC	CASSPTGAQSSYEQYF
TRBV5-4	.	TRBJ2-7	.	TGTGCCAGCAGCTTGGATCTAACAGGGGAGCAGTACTTC	CASSLDLTGEQYF
TRBV4-1	.	TRBJ1-1	TRBD1	TGCGCCAGCAGCAGGGGGCGCCTGGCTGACACTGAAGCTTTCTTT	CASSRGRLADTEAFF
TRBV5-4	.	TRBJ2-3	.	TGTGCCAGCAGCTTACAAGAGGGCCTAGCGATGGATACGCAGTATTTT	CASSLQEGLAMDTQYF
TRBV2	.	TRBJ1-1	TRBD1	TGTGCCAGCAGTGACCCAGCAGGGGGGACGAACACTGAAGCTTTCTTT	CASSDPAGGTNTEAFF
TRBV18	.	TRBJ2-7	.	TGTGCCAGCTCACCAGACTGGGGCGAGCAGTACTTC	CASSPDWGEQYF
TRBV25-1	.	TRBJ2-7	TRBD1	TGTGCCAGCAGTACTGACAGGGGGCGGAACGAGCAGTACTTC	CASSTDRGRNEQYF
TRBV2	.	TRBJ2-1	.	TGTGCCAGCAGTGAAGATGTCGTCGCCAATGAGCAGTTCTTC	CASSEDVVANEQFF
TRBV5-1	.	TRBJ2-3	.	TGCGCCAGCAGCTTGGAGGGGAGGTCAGATACGCAGTATTTT	CASSLEGRSDTQYF
TRBV7-2	.	TRBJ2-7	.	TGTGCCAGCAGCATAGCGGCCTACGAGCAGTACTTC	CASSIAAYEQYF
TRBV6-1	.	TRBJ1-2	.	TGTGCCAGCAGCGTCAGTACGGACAACTATGGCTACACCTTC	CASSVSTDNYGYTF
TRBV5-1	.	TRBJ2-1	.	TGCGCCAGCAGCCCGTACTTTATGGAGGGCAATGAGCAGTTCTTC	CASSPYFMEGNEQFF
TRBV7-9	.	TRBJ1-2	.	TGTGCCAGCAGCTTATTCGACTCGGAGGGTGGCTACACCTTC	CASSLFDSEGGYTF
TRBV5-5	.	TRBJ1-2	TRBD1	TGTGCCAGCAGGGAGGGGACAGGGGTTAACTATGGCTACACCTTC	CASREGTGVNYGYTF
TRBV18	.	TRBJ2-5	.	TGTGCCAGCTCACCAGGGCAGCAAGAGACCCAGTACTTC	CASSPGQQETQYF
TRBV18	.	TRBJ2-7	.	TGTGCCAGCGCCCCACTTGGAGCGGGTACTTCGGAGGAGCAGTACTTC	CASAPLGAGTSEEQYF
TRBV30	.	TRBJ1-1	.	TGTGCCTGGAGTGACCGCAGGGAGCGGAGTGAAGCTTTCTTT	CAWSDRRERSEAFF
TRBV5-1	.	TRBJ2-7	TRBD2	TGCGCCAGCAGCTTGGGGACGGGAGGGAACGAGCAGTACTTC	CASSLGTGGNEQYF